Sequencing of this T cell receptor (beta chain) was carried out in a study of blood T cells in healthy people across ages. This CDR3 has 15 residues. After removal of 3 bases from V and 2 bases from J, the junction contained 8 bases not matched to a gene. The germline V gene encodes CDR1 DFQATT and CDR2 SNEGSKA (reference sequence). This clonotype occurred a few times. The antigen remains undetermined. The second PCR ran about 6 to 12 cycles with a sample-barcoded 5' primer and J-beta primers. TCRdb called the 5' RACE reads again in MiXCR, with one record for every CDR3 protein. This table holds about 1.5 million distinct CDR3 sequences, around 39% found once. Findings of the study overall: Bulk PBMC profiling left naive and antigen-experienced comparisons inconclusive. The CMV status of each donor remained undetermined, and this could have confounded shifts in expanded clonotypes. Samples with more naive T cells showed higher observed beta diversity. Total diversity from one million sequenced T cells was likely underestimated.

This receptor was obtained from a young woman in good health. The sequenced sample was blood. The rearrangement joins TRBV20-1 to TRBJ2-7; 9 positions match TRBD2. CDR3 loop: CSASDPAGGPYEQYF. CDR3 DNA sequence: TGCAGTGCTAGTGACCCAGCGGGAGGCCCCTACGAGCAGTACTTC.